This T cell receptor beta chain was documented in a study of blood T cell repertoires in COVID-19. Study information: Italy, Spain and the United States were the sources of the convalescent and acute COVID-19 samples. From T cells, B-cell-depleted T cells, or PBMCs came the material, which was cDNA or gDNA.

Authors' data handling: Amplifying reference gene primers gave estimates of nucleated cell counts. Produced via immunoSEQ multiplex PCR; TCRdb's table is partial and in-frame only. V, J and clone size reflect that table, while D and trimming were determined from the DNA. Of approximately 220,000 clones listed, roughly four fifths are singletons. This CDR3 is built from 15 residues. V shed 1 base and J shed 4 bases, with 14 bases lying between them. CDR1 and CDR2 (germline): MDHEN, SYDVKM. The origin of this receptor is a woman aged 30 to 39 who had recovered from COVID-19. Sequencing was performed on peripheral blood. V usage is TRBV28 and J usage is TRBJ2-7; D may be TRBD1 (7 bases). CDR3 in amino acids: CASSLSPQGGYEQYF. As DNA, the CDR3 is TGTGCCAGCAGTTTATCCCCCCAGGGGGGTTACGAGCAGTACTTC.